The T cell receptor beta chain under discussion was sequenced for a study of response to subunit inactivated influenza vaccine. Germline values: CDR1 SGHTA, CDR2 FQGNSA. V was clipped by 6 bases and J by 2 bases, with 14 bases between them. The CDR3 length is 14 residues. TCRdb passed the RT-PCR reads through MiXCR, listing each CDR3 protein once. The top ten clones hold 7.8% of a sample with hundreds of thousands of distinct CDR3 sequences, about 12% of them seen once. The source of this sequence is a man aged 50-59 years who received an inactivated influenza vaccine. Source: non-naive T cells sorted from PBMCs, taken around two weeks before vaccination. The V gene is TRBV7-2, the J gene TRBJ2-7; D uncertain. Written as DNA, the CDR3 is TGTGCCAGCAGTCAGAACCCTTCACCCTACGAGCAGTACTTC. It translates to CASSQNPSPYEQYF.